The rows below give T cell receptor beta chains drawn from one sample of a study of blood T cell repertoires in COVID-19. Here immunoSEQ multiplex PCR was the method, and the copy in TCRdb shows in-frame clones only, minus some. The sample holds fewer than 350,000 clones, 87% seen once. Sequencing used peripheral blood. These receptors were collected from a young man with COVID-19, enrolled during active disease. Each CDR3 is given with its conserved first and last residue. Some rows have no size entry. The others give once, few or many, or a class for an expanded clone.

clone_size: once; v_call: TRBV19; j_call: TRBJ1-1; cdr3_aa: CASSWDSRGTEAFF
clone_size: .; v_call: TRBV4-2; j_call: TRBJ2-1; cdr3_aa: CASSQVRGPSGRGYNEQFF
clone_size: .; v_call: TRBV18; j_call: TRBJ1-5; cdr3_aa: CASSPQSNQPQHF
clone_size: .; v_call: TRBV5-1; j_call: TRBJ2-3; cdr3_aa: CASSLDRGEKDTQYF
clone_size: .; v_call: TRBV25-1; j_call: TRBJ1-6; cdr3_aa: CASSELGQGDSPLHF
clone_size: .; v_call: TRBV11-2; j_call: TRBJ1-3; cdr3_aa: CASSLGQGARSGNTIYF
clone_size: .; v_call: TRBV18; j_call: TRBJ2-3; cdr3_aa: CASSATSGISDTQYF
clone_size: .; v_call: TRBV9; j_call: TRBJ2-1; cdr3_aa: CASSVGDGTGGYNEQFF
clone_size: .; v_call: TRBV5-4; j_call: TRBJ2-5; cdr3_aa: CASSLRDREWQETQYF
clone_size: .; v_call: TRBV5-1; j_call: TRBJ2-7; cdr3_aa: CASSLAGQIKFGSSYEQYF
clone_size: few; v_call: TRBV9; j_call: TRBJ1-1; cdr3_aa: CASSVLTQPNTEAFF
clone_size: .; v_call: TRBV7-2; j_call: TRBJ2-1; cdr3_aa: CASSLSLGQGLRGQFF
clone_size: .; v_call: TRBV6-2/TRBV6-3; j_call: TRBJ1-1; cdr3_aa: CASSYLRGSYSNTEAFF
clone_size: .; v_call: TRBV27; j_call: TRBJ2-7; cdr3_aa: CASSFKARGSYEQYF
clone_size: .; v_call: TRBV9; j_call: TRBJ2-1; cdr3_aa: CASSVLGSGGAFTEQFF
clone_size: .; v_call: TRBV9; j_call: TRBJ2-7; cdr3_aa: CASSVAGNTGEQYF
clone_size: .; v_call: TRBV28; j_call: TRBJ2-3; cdr3_aa: CASSHSRMRSGGITPDTQYF
clone_size: .; v_call: TRBV28; j_call: TRBJ2-7; cdr3_aa: CASSFGLGRDSSYEQYF
clone_size: .; v_call: TRBV6-6; j_call: TRBJ2-7; cdr3_aa: CASSHRNPGLAGEEQYF
clone_size: .; v_call: TRBV7-8; j_call: TRBJ2-7; cdr3_aa: CASSLTGGTDSYEQYF
clone_size: .; v_call: TRBV2; j_call: TRBJ1-4; cdr3_aa: CASGEETEKLFF
clone_size: few; v_call: TRBV9; j_call: TRBJ1-3; cdr3_aa: CASSPRTGASGNTIYF
clone_size: .; v_call: TRBV6-1; j_call: TRBJ2-6; cdr3_aa: CASSEDSAGANVLTF
clone_size: .; v_call: TRBV4-1; j_call: TRBJ1-4; cdr3_aa: CASSRQGDIEKLFF
clone_size: .; v_call: TRBV6-5; j_call: TRBJ2-1; cdr3_aa: CASSYSRGRNYNEQFF
clone_size: .; v_call: TRBV27; j_call: TRBJ2-1; cdr3_aa: CASSLFSSGVYNEQFF
clone_size: .; v_call: TRBV19; j_call: TRBJ2-2; cdr3_aa: CASRQGARAGELFF
clone_size: .; v_call: TRBV6-4; j_call: TRBJ1-1; cdr3_aa: CASRDTDRATEAFF
clone_size: .; v_call: TRBV14; j_call: TRBJ2-5; cdr3_aa: CASSIRLAGQETQYF
clone_size: .; v_call: TRBV18; j_call: TRBJ1-4; cdr3_aa: CASSPGTGDEKLFF
clone_size: once; v_call: TRBV24-1; j_call: TRBJ2-7; cdr3_aa: CATSDSDDRASYEQYF
clone_size: .; v_call: TRBV29-1; j_call: TRBJ1-1; cdr3_aa: CSVGGSWGGDEAFF
clone_size: .; v_call: TRBV7-8; j_call: TRBJ1-2; cdr3_aa: CASSWGQADGYTF
clone_size: .; v_call: TRBV5-1; j_call: TRBJ2-1; cdr3_aa: CASSLAGPSNEQFF
clone_size: .; v_call: TRBV18; j_call: TRBJ2-7; cdr3_aa: CASSPFGESSYEQYF
clone_size: many; v_call: TRBV6-5; j_call: TRBJ2-7; cdr3_aa: CASRDRGYEQYF
clone_size: .; v_call: TRBV27; j_call: TRBJ2-3; cdr3_aa: CASIFRTGTGGTDTQYF
clone_size: many; v_call: TRBV15; j_call: TRBJ2-7; cdr3_aa: CATSRTPYQEQYF
clone_size: once; v_call: TRBV19; j_call: TRBJ1-1; cdr3_aa: CASSLSGPTTEAFF
clone_size: .; v_call: TRBV6-2/TRBV6-3; j_call: TRBJ1-2; cdr3_aa: CASSSPEGYGYTF
clone_size: few; v_call: TRBV2; j_call: TRBJ1-3; cdr3_aa: CASSEQGEGGNTIYF
clone_size: few; v_call: TRBV4-3; j_call: TRBJ2-7; cdr3_aa: CASSQVPRPGQGYEQYF
clone_size: once; v_call: TRBV9; j_call: TRBJ2-5; cdr3_aa: CASTGDREETQYF